The clone carrying this T cell receptor beta chain was found a few times. CDR3 size: 14 residues. The V gene lost 3 bases and the J gene lost 3 bases, with 13 bases spanning the gap. Germline-derived CDR1 and CDR2 are SGHNT and YYREEE (reference sequence). These data come from a study of blood T cell repertoires in COVID-19. Sequencing used immunoSEQ multiplex PCR; TCRdb keeps in-frame clones, though not all of them. The table shows some 200,000 clones, with about nine tenths occurring only once. The sequencing input was PBMCs or T cells enriched from blood (not recorded which). This chain connects TRBV5-4 to TRBJ2-7; D gene unclear. The sequence was collected from a woman in her twenties or thirties who had recovered from COVID-19. The CDR3 protein is CASSSSVGFYEQYF. In DNA form, the CDR3 reads TGTGCCAGCAGCTCTTCGGTGGGCTTCTACGAGCAGTACTTC.